The T cell receptor (beta chain) described here comes from a study of blood T cell repertoires in COVID-19. On the study more broadly: PBMCs, B-cell-depleted T cells, or T cells provided the cDNA or gDNA that made up the material.

Across 24 US areas, participants ranged in age from roughly 18 to 95 years. Germline-derived CDR1 and CDR2 are SEHNR and FQNEAQ (reference sequence). Trimming removed 7 bases from V and 8 bases from J, with 14 bases in between. This CDR3 contains 13 residues. Assay: immunoSEQ multiplex PCR; the TCRdb copy retains only in-frame clones and omits some. This sample has roughly 250,000 clones, with 80% to 90% found just once. The sequencing input was PBMCs or T cells enriched from blood (not recorded which). The TCR was taken from a woman aged 50 to 60 who had recovered from COVID-19. This chain joins TRBV7-9 and TRBJ1-4; no firm D call. This chain's CDR3 is CASTSGIAEKLFF. For the CDR3, the DNA is TGTGCCAGCACCTCCGGGATAGCCGAAAAACTGTTTTTT.